This T cell receptor (beta chain) derives from a study of PD-1 blockade in classical Hodgkin lymphoma. Study findings and constraints: Exclusion covered patients beginning nivolumab under 1 year post-ASCT. Diminished baseline TCR diversity has been reported in newly diagnosed patients relative to healthy donors. Whatever underlies the repertoire differences (possibly disease activity or prior therapy) remains undefined.

V was clipped by 1 base and J by 2 bases, with 9 bases between them. Germline V CDR1 and CDR2: LGHNA, YSLEER. This CDR3 region has 15 residues. Sequencing used immunoSEQ multiplex PCR; TCRdb keeps in-frame clones, though not all of them. The sample consists of 95,000 to 120,000 clones, around 89% of them appearing once. Comment on this clone: What it binds is not known.

Relapses following autologous stem cell transplantation were seen in all patients, with brentuximab vedotin exposure varying. Patients reached a best response of complete response, partial response or progressive disease. This chain links TRBV4-3 with TRBJ1-5, with D perhaps TRBD1 (5 bases). This specimen was peripheral blood mononuclear cells (PBMCs), taken before the second cycle of nivolumab. This receptor was identified in a human donor with classical Hodgkin lymphoma. DNA for the CDR3: TGCGCCAGCAGCCAAGTTAGAGGGGGCAATCAGCCCCAGCATTTT. Translation: CASSQVRGGNQPQHF.